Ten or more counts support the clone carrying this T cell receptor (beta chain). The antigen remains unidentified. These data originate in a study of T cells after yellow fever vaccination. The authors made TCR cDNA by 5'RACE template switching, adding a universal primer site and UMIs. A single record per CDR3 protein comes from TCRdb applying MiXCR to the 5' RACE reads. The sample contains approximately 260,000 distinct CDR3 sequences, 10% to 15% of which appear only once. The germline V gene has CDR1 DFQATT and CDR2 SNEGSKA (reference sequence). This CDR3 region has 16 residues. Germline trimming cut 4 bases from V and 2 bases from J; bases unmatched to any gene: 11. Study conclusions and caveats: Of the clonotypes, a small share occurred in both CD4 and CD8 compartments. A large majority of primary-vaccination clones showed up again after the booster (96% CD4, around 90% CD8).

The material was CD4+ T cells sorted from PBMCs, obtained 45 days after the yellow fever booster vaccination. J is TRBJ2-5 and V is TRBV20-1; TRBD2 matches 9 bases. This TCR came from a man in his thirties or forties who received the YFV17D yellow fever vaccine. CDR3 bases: TGCAGTGCTATTTCGTTTAGCGGGAGCAAACAAGAGACCCAGTACTTC. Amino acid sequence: CSAISFSGSKQETQYF.